These T cell receptor beta chains were read from a single sample in a study of blood T cell repertoires in COVID-19. Assay used: immunoSEQ multiplex PCR; TCRdb lists only in-frame clones, some missing. The sample carries a few hundred thousand clones, approximately 81% recorded once. Sequencing was done on a sample of peripheral blood. These TCRs come from a woman under 30 with acute or convalescent COVID-19. Both conserved end residues are part of each CDR3. Fields, in order: CDR3 length, D gene, J gene, V gene, clone size, CDR3 DNA, CDR3 protein. D genes are given only for firm matches. Clone size is stated in some rows and not others, as once, few, many or a class when expanded.

16 | NA | TRBJ1-5 | TRBV12-5 | NA | TGTGCTAGTGGCCCCGGGGGGCTAACGGGCGGGCAGCCCCAGCATTTT | CASGPGGLTGGQPQHF
16 | TRBD2 | TRBJ2-2 | TRBV5-1 | NA | TGCGCCAGCAGCTTGGTTAAAAAGCGGGAGAACGGGGAGCTGTTTTTT | CASSLVKKRENGELFF
14 | NA | TRBJ1-3 | TRBV9 | NA | TGTGCCAGCAGCGCCGGCGGGGAGTCAGCCACCATATATTTT | CASSAGGESATIYF
15 | TRBD2 | TRBJ2-1 | TRBV3-1/TRBV3-2 | once | TGTGCCAGCAGCCGGGGGACTAGCGGGAACAATGAGCAGTTCTTC | CASSRGTSGNNEQFF
17 | TRBD2 | TRBJ2-3 | TRBV28 | NA | TGTGCCAGCAGTTTGTCCCTGGGGGGGGTTGGGACAGATACGCAGTATTTT | CASSLSLGGVGTDTQYF
15 | NA | TRBJ2-1 | TRBV10-1 | NA | TGCGCCAGCAGTGAGTTTGCGGGAGCCGTACAGGGGCAGTTCTTC | CASSEFAGAVQGQFF
14 | TRBD1 | TRBJ1-1 | TRBV28 | NA | TGTGCCAGCAGGGGGGACAGAATGAACACTGAAGCTTTCTTT | CASRGDRMNTEAFF
13 | NA | TRBJ1-5 | TRBV7-8 | NA | TGTGCCAGCAGCTTAGCACAGCCTCAGCCCCAGCATTTT | CASSLAQPQPQHF
13 | NA | TRBJ2-2 | TRBV5-8 | NA | TGTGCCAGCAGCCACGGGGGCACCGGGGAGCTGTTTTTT | CASSHGGTGELFF
14 | NA | TRBJ2-7 | TRBV11-2 | NA | TGTGCCAGCAGCTTGAACTTTGTCGGGAACGAGCAGTACTTC | CASSLNFVGNEQYF
15 | TRBD1 | TRBJ1-1 | TRBV11-1 | NA | TGTGCCAGCAGCTCTACAGGGGACGTAAACACTGAAGCTTTCTTT | CASSSTGDVNTEAFF
15 | NA | TRBJ1-2 | TRBV3-1/TRBV3-2 | many | TGTGCCAGCAGCCAAGGCAGGGGTCCCCTCTATGGCTACACCTTC | CASSQGRGPLYGYTF